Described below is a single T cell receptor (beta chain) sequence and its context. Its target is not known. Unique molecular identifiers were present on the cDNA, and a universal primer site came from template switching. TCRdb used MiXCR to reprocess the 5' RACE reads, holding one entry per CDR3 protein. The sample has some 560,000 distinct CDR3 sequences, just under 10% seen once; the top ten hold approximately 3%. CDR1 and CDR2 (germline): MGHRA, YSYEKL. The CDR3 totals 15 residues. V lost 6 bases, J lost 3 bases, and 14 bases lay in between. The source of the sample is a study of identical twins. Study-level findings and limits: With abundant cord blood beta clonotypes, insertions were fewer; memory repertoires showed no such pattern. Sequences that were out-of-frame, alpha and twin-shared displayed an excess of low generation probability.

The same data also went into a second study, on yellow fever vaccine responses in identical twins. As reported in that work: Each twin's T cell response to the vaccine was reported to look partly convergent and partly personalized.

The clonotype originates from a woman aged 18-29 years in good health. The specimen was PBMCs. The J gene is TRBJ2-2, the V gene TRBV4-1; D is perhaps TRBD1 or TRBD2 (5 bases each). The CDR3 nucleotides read TGCGCCAGCAGTTACAGTGGGGGTGACACCGGGGAGCTGTTTTTT. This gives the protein CASSYSGGDTGELFF.